This T cell receptor beta chain is from a study of shared clonotypes between healthy human individuals. Notes on the study in general: Naive CD4 clonotypes overlapped across a handful of donors at about 5.2%.

About this clone itself: Its specificity is unknown.

Germline assignment: CDR1 MDHEN and CDR2 SYDVKM. This CDR3 contains 17 residues. Trimming pared 6 bases from V and 1 base from J, leaving 16 bases between. The investigators split CD4+ cells into a CD45RA+ naive subset and a CD45RA-negative memory subset. Some clones are missing from TCRdb's copy, which holds only in-frame ones; the method was immunoSEQ multiplex PCR. The sample gives roughly 2,500,000 clones, 80% to 95% of which show up once; about 0.34% is in the top ten. The sequence came from a man younger than 30 in good health. Some clones in this sample may be carry-over from other donors' samples. V and J are TRBV28 and TRBJ1-6; D is possibly TRBD1 (6 bases). Specimen: naive CD4+ T cells from PBMCs. As for subset: CD45RA+ positively selected. Written as DNA, the CDR3 is TGTGCCAGCAGCATCCCCGGGGGCAGGTCCTATAATTCACCCCTCCACTTT. Translation gives CASSIPGGRSYNSPLHF.